Listed below are T cell receptor beta chains from one sample, sequenced in a study of blood T cell repertoires in COVID-19. Sequencing was performed with immunoSEQ multiplex PCR; in TCRdb, only in-frame clones are kept and a portion is missing. The sample has some 510,000 clones, 88% seen once. The sample was PBMCs or T cells enriched from blood (not recorded which). These receptors all come from a woman in her thirties or forties who had recovered from COVID-19. The conserved cysteine and the conserved F or W are not part of the CDR3 here.

v_call cdr3_aa
TRBV7-2 ASSPLGAGGLGVTQY
TRBV29-1 SVSRDLYTEAF
TRBV6-5 ASSPRTGGAYEQY
TRBV18 ASSPPVGGPNQETQY
TRBV4-3 ASSQDGASGLYEQY
TRBV30 AWSVPYEAF
TRBV7-2 ASSSSGSSGGIQY
TRBV9 ASSSSRWTIAGVTDTQY
TRBV4-1 ASSREGEVADTQY
TRBV5-5 ASSLNRGPITEAF
TRBV13 ASSPGLATYNEQF
TRBV10-3 AISQSGGSGYT
TRBV29-1 SVEADRGYEQY
TRBV11-2 ASSFNRYYEQY
TRBV10-1 ASSESLDGVYGYT
TRBV24-1 ATSDLGQPFFATNEKLF
TRBV9 ASSPRSTSGSRSYNEQF
TRBV3-1/TRBV3-2 ASSQSRDEQY
TRBV7-9 ASSGPDRGAF
TRBV29-1 SVRGGTSYEQY
TRBV19 ASNDGTGSHEQY
TRBV10-3 AISEGNRGNTGELF
TRBV2 ASREGSANEKLF
TRBV4-2 ASSQDRGSGSGSYEQY
TRBV7-2 ASSESLAEPYEQY
TRBV25-1 ASSEVEGMETQY
TRBV7-2 ASSSDNSPLH
TRBV19 ASRFRGSEAF
TRBV4-3 ASSQTGYSYEQY
TRBV27 ASSRGEGQIADTQY
TRBV7-2 ASSPQTGGAYEQY
TRBV4-3 ASSQETAGVDEQY
TRBV4-3 ASSRGRVDEQF
TRBV27 ASSRGLAYYSTDTQY
TRBV29-1 SGATGNNSPLH
TRBV12-2 ASRLGPDRYLYGYT
TRBV5-1 ASSFRRGQETQY
TRBV5-1 ASSVSTGTEAYNEQF
TRBV5-1 ASSLGGTGGNTIY
TRBV19 ASSPQGVRYEKLF
TRBV19 ASSGGTVNTEAF
TRBV19 ASSMGAGVNTEAF
TRBV5-6 ASSFTGVDEQY
TRBV14 ASSTEGSGANVLT
TRBV5-5 ASSLGGRRQETQY
TRBV4-3 ASSQDFRSSGYTGELF
TRBV11-2 ASSITGQYAGNTIY
TRBV23-1 ASSQPDGPGGQY
TRBV7-2 ASSLEYRGQEQY
TRBV5-4 ASSPGGREDYGYT
TRBV27 ATAAGGVLANYGYT
TRBV14 ASSQVAGQLYGYT